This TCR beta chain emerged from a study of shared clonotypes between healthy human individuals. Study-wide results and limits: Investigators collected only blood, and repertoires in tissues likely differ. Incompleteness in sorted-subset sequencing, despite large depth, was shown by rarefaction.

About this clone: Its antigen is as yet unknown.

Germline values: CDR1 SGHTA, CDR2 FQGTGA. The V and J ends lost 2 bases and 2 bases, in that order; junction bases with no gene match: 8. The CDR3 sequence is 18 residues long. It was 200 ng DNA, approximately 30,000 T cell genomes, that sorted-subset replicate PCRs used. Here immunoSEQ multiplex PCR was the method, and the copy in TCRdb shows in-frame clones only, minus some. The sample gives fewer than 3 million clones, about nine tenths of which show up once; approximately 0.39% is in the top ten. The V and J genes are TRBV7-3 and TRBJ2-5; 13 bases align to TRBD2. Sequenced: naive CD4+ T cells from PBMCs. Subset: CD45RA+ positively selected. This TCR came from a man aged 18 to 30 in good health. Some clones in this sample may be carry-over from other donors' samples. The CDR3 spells CASSLLSGLAGEQETQYF. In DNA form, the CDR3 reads TGTGCCAGCAGCTTACTCTCCGGACTAGCGGGAGAACAAGAGACCCAGTACTTC.